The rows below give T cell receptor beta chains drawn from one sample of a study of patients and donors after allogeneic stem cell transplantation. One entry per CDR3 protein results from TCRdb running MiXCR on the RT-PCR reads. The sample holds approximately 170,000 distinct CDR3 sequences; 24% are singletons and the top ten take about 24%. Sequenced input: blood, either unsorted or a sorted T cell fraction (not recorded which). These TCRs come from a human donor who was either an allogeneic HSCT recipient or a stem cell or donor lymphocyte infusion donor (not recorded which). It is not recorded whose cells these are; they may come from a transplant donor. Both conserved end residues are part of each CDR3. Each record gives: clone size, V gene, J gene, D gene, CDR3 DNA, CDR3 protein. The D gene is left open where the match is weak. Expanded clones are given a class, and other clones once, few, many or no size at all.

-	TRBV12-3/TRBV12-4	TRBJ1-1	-	TGTGCCAGCAGTTTTAGGGGTTCCAGTTACCTCGTTATGGCTTTCTTT	CASSFRGSSYLVMAFF
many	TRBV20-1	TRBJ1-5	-	TGCAGTGCTAGGATAAACAGGGTCAATCAGCCCCAGCATTTT	CSARINRVNQPQHF
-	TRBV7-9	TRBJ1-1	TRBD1	TGTGCCAGCAGCCTGACAGGGATTCTCACTGAAGCTTTCTTT	CASSLTGILTEAFF
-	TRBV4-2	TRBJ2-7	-	TGTGCCAGCAGCCAAGATTTGCGCCACGAGCAGTACTTC	CASSQDLRHEQYF
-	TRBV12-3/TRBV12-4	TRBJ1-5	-	TGTGCCAGCACCCCATGGGAAGTATTCAATCAGCCCCAGCATTTT	CASTPWEVFNQPQHF
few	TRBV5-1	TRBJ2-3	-	TGCGCCAGCAGCTTCCCGGGCAGGGAGGGCACAGATACGCAGTATTTT	CASSFPGREGTDTQYF
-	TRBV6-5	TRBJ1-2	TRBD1	TGTGCCAGCAGTAATGGCGCCGGGACAGGGTCCCTGAACGGCTACACCTTC	CASSNGAGTGSLNGYTF
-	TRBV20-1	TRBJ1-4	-	TGCAGTGCTGACACGGGAGGAGAAAAACTGTTTTTT	CSADTGGEKLFF
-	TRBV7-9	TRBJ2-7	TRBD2	TGTGCCAGCAGCTCCGGGACTAGCGGGGTCTACGAGCAGTACTTC	CASSSGTSGVYEQYF
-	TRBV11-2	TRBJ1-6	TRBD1	TGTGCCAGCAGTTTTTCGGACAGGGGGAGTTCACCCCTCCACTTT	CASSFSDRGSSPLHF
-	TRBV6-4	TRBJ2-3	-	TGTGCCAGCAGTGAGGGGGGAATGGGCACAGATACGCAGTATTTT	CASSEGGMGTDTQYF
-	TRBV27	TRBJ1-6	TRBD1	TGTGCCAGCAGTTTATCGCGGACAGGGGTTTCACCCCTCCACTTT	CASSLSRTGVSPLHF
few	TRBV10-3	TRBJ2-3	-	TGTGCCATCAAGGAGGGGGTCGGAGATACGCAGTATTTT	CAIKEGVGDTQYF
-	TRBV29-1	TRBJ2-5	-	TGCAGCACCGGGACGTCTCAGTACCAAGAGACCCAGTACTTC	CSTGTSQYQETQYF
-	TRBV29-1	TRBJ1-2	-	TGCAGCGTTGAAACCCCAGGTCCCTTCTATGGCTACACCTTC	CSVETPGPFYGYTF
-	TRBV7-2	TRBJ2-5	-	TGTGCCAGCAGCTTAAGGTTGGGGGAGACCCAGTACTTC	CASSLRLGETQYF
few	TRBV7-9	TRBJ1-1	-	TGTGCCAGCAGCTTAGCGTGGATGGGCACTGAAGCTTTCTTT	CASSLAWMGTEAFF
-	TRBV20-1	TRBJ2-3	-	TGCAGCCTCTGGGCTGCCCGAAGCACAGATACGCAGTATTTT	CSLWAARSTDTQYF
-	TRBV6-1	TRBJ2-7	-	TGTGCCAGCAGGAGAATCGGGGACTCCTACGAGCAGTACTTC	CASRRIGDSYEQYF
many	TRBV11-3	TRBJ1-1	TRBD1	TGTGCCAGCAGCCCTTGGGGGGACAGTCAAGCTTTCTTT	CASSPWGDSQAFF
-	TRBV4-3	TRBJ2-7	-	TGCGCCAGCAGCCAAGATCACAGCTTCTCCTACGAGCAGTACTTC	CASSQDHSFSYEQYF
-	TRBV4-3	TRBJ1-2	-	TGCGCCAGCAGCCAAGAAATCGGAGCGCTCTCCTATGGCTACACCTTC	CASSQEIGALSYGYTF
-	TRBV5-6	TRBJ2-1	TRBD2	TGTGCCAGCAGCCCTCTAGCGGGGTACAATGAGCAGTTCTTC	CASSPLAGYNEQFF
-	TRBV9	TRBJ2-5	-	TGTGCCAGCAGCGTAGGGAACCAAGCCCAGTACTTC	CASSVGNQAQYF
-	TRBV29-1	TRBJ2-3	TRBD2	TGCAGCGTTCCAGTCCCGGGGGGAGCAACAGATACGCAGTATTTT	CSVPVPGGATDTQYF
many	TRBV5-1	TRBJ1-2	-	TGCGCCAGCAGCTTGGGGGGAGACGCGATCGGCTACACCTTC	CASSLGGDAIGYTF
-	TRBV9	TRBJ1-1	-	TGTGCCAGCAGCGTAGAGCCGGGGAACACTGAAGCTTTCTTT	CASSVEPGNTEAFF
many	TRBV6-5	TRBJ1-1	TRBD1	TGTGCCAGCAGTTACAGGACAGGGGACACTGAAGCTTTCTTT	CASSYRTGDTEAFF
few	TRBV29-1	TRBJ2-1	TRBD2	TGCAGCGTTGAAAAACGCCGAGGGTGGACTAGAGCCAATGAGCAGTTCTTC	CSVEKRRGWTRANEQFF
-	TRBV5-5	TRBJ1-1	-	TGTGCCAGCAGCTTGTCCGGCGGTCTCAACGAAGCTTTCTTT	CASSLSGGLNEAFF
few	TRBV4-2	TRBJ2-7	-	TGTGCCAGCAGCCAAGAGGTGCTCTACGAGCAGTACTTC	CASSQEVLYEQYF
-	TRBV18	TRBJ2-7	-	TGTGCCAGCTCACTGAGTGAGTCCTACGAGCAGTACTTC	CASSLSESYEQYF
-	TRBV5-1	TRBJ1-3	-	TGCGCCAGCAGCCTCCAAGCGACAGACTCTGGAAACACCATATATTTT	CASSLQATDSGNTIYF